This T cell receptor beta chain was captured in a study of early T cells in non-severe SARS-CoV-2 infection. Looking at the study overall: Sequencing of unsorted whole blood was done on bulk RNA, leaving chains unpaired.

The TCR library protocol was used to attach unique molecular identifiers. These identifiers were attached to individual cDNA molecules. TCRdb called the 5' RACE reads again in MiXCR, with one record for every CDR3 protein. The sample holds about 49,000 distinct CDR3 sequences; around 4.6% are singletons and the top ten take around 6%. Trimming at V came to 5 bases and at J to 3 bases, leaving 2 bases not matched to a gene. The germline V gene encodes CDR1 LNHNV and CDR2 YYDKDF (reference sequence). This CDR3 is built from 13 residues. This clonotype was seen a few times. The chain combines TRBV15 with TRBJ1-2; the match to TRBD1 covers 8 bases. Sequencing used whole blood. The source is an adult who was a healthcare worker with PCR-confirmed SARS-CoV-2 infection or an uninfected control (not recorded which). CDR3 nucleotides: TGTGCCACCAGCGTGGACAGGGACTATGGCTACACCTTC. Translated, it gives CATSVDRDYGYTF.